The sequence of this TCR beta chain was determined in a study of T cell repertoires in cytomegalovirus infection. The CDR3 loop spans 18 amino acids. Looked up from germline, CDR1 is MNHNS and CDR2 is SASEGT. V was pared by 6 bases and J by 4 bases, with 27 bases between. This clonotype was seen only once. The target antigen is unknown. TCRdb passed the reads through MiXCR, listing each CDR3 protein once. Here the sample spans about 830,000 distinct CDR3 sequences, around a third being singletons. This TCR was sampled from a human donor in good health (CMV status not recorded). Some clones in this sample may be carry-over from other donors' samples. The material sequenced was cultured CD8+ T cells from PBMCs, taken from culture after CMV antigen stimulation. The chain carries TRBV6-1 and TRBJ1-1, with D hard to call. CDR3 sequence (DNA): TGTGCCAGCAGCCAACCGATGGTAGGGATGAAGGTTAGCACTGAAGCTTTCTTT. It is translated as CASSQPMVGMKVSTEAFF.